This entry is about one T cell receptor (beta chain). The sample belongs to a study of blood T cells in healthy people across ages. Isolation of PBMCs gave at least 7 million cells per sample. CDR1 is DFQATT and CDR2 is SNEGSKA in the germline V gene (reference sequence). The CDR3 length is 16 residues. The ends lost 0 bases at V and 3 bases at J; junction bases unmatched: 6. It was with a sample-barcoded 5' primer and a J-beta primer mix that a second PCR of roughly 7 to 12 cycles was run. TCRdb processed the 5' RACE reads anew with MiXCR; each CDR3 protein has one entry. The sample consists of 1.5 million or so distinct CDR3 sequences, 40% to 50% of them appearing once.

The material sequenced was blood. The V call is TRBV20-1, the J call TRBJ1-1; TRBD1 agrees at 11 bases. This receptor was obtained from a woman under 30 in good health. The CDR3 DNA reads TGCAGTGCTAGAGATGGGACAGGGGGGGGGGACACTGAAGCTTTCTTT. Protein sequence: CSARDGTGGGDTEAFF.